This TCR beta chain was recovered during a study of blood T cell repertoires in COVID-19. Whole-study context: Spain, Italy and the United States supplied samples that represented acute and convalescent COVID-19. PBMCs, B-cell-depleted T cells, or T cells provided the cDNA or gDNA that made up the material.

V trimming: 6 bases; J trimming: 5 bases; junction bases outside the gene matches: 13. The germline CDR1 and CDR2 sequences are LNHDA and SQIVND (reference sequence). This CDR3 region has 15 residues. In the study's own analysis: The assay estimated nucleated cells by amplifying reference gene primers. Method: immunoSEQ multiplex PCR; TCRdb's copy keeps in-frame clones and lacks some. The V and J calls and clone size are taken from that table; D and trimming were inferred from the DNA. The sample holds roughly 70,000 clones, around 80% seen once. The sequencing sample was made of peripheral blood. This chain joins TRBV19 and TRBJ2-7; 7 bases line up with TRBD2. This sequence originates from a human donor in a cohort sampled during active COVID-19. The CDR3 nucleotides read TGTGCCAGTAGGAGCACCGGGACTAAAATTGACGAGCAGTACTTC. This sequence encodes CASRSTGTKIDEQYF.